This T cell receptor (beta chain) came from a study of CD8+ T cells in alopecia areata. Study results and caveats: Among patients, TCR sharing was less clear than in mice, a difference possibly due in part to HLA diversity in the patient population. Scalp samples also contribute reads from the resident alphabeta T cells found in normal skin. Elevated clonality characterized lesional scalp relative to normal scalp, particularly in alopecia totalis/universalis.

Investigators isolated RNA and reverse transcribed it into cDNA to act as the sequencing template. Repertoires were generated with immunoSEQ multiplex PCR, while TCRdb's copy carries only in-frame clones and drops some. Of about 140,000 clones in the sample, about 60% were seen once. Details on this clone: The antigen remains unidentified.

Sorting separated CD4+ and CD8+ T cells out of PBMCs. Germline assignment: CDR1 GTSNPN and CDR2 SVGIG (reference sequence). This CDR3 contains 14 residues. Trimming removed 0 bases at V and 0 bases at J, with 6 bases between. J is TRBJ1-5 and V is TRBV30; no firm D call. What was sequenced was CD4+ T cells sorted from blood. The receptor was derived from a human donor in good health. In DNA form, the CDR3 reads TGTGCCTGGAGTGTATTCAGTAGCAATCAGCCCCAGCATTTT. It translates to CAWSVFSSNQPQHF.